The table lists the clone carrying this TCR beta chain with a few counts. What it binds is not known. The data belong to a study of T cell repertoires in cytomegalovirus infection. TCRdb called the reads again in MiXCR, with one record for every CDR3 protein. Of about 460,000 distinct CDR3 sequences in the sample, about 11% were seen once. The CDR3 loop spans 14 amino acids. CDR1 MDHEN and CDR2 SYDVKM come from the germline V gene. V shed 4 bases and J shed 0 bases, with 7 bases lying between them. Overall study results and limits: CMV-specific TCR beta clonotypes restricted by HLA-C dominated the ex vivo response.

This chain connects TRBV28 to TRBJ1-5; unclear D gene. Material: PBMCs. The clonotype originates from a human donor in good health (CMV status not recorded). Some clones in this sample may be carry-over from other donors' samples. The CDR3 DNA reads as TGTGCCAGCAGTTCGGCAGTTAGCAATCAGCCCCAGCATTTT. It encodes CASSSAVSNQPQHF.